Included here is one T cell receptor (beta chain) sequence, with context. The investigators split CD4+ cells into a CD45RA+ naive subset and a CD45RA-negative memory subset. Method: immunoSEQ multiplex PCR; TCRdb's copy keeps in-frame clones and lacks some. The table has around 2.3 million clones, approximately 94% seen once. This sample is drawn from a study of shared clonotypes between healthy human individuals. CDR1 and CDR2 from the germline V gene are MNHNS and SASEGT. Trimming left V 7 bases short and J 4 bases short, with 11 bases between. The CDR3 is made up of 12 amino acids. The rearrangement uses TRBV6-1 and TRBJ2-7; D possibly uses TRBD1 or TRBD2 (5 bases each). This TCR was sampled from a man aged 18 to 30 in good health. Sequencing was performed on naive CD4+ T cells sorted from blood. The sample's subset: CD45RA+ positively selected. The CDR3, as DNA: TGTGCCAGCACCGGGGACGCATACGAGCAGTACTTC. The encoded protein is CASTGDAYEQYF.